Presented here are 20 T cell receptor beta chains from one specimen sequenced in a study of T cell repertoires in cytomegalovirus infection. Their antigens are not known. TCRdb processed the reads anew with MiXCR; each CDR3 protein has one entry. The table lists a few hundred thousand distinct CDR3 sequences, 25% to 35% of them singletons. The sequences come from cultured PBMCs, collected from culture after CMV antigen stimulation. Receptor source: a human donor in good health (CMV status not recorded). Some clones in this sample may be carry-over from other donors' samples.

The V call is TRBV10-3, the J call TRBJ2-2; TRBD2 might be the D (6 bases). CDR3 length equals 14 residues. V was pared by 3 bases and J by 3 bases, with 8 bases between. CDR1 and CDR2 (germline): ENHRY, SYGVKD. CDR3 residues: CAISEREDTGELFF. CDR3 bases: TGTGCCATCAGTGAAAGGGAGGACACCGGGGAGCTGTTTTTT.

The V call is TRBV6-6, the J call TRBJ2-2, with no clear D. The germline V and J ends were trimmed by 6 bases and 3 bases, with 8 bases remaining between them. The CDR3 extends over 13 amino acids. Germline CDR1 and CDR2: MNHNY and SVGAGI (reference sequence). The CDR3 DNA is TGTGCCAGCAGCAGAAGCTACACCGGGGAGCTGTTTTTT. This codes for CASSRSYTGELFF.

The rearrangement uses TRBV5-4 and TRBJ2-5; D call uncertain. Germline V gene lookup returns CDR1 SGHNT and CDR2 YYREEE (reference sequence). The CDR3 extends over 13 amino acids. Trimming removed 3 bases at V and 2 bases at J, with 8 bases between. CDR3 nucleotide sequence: TGTGCCAGCAGCTATAGCTTTCAAGAGACCCAGTACTTC. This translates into CASSYSFQETQYF.

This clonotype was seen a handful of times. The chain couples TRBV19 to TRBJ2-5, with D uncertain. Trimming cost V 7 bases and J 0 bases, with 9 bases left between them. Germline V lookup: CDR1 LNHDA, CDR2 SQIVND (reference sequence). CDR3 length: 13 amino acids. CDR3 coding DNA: TGTGCCAGTAAAACACAGTACCAAGAGACCCAGTACTTC. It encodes CASKTQYQETQYF.

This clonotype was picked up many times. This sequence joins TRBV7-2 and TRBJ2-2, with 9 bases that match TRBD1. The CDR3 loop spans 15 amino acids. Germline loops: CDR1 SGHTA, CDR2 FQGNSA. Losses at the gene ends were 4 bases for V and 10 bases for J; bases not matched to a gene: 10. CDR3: CASSSSRDRVTELFF. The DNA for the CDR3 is TGTGCCAGCAGCTCGTCCCGGGACAGGGTGACGGAGCTGTTTTTT. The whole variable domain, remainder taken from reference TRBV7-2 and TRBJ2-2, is GAGVSQSPSNKVTEKGKDVELRCDPISGHTALYWYRQSLGQGLEFLIYFQGNSAPDKSGLPSDRFSAERTGGSVSTLTIQRTQQEDSAVYLCASSSSRDRVTELFFGEGSRLTVL.

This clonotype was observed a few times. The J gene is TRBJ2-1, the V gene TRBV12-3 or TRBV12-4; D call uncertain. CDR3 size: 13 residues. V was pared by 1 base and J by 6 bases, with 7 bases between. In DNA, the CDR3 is TGTGCCAGCAGTTTAGGGCCGGTCAATGAGCAGTTCTTC. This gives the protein CASSLGPVNEQFF.

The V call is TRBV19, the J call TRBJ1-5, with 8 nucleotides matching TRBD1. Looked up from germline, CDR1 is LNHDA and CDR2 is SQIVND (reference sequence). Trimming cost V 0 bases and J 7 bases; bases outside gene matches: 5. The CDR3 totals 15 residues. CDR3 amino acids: CASSIDDRGDQPQHF. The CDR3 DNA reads TGTGCCAGTAGTATAGACGACAGGGGTGACCAGCCCCAGCATTTT. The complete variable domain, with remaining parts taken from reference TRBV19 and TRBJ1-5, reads DGGITQSPKYLFRKEGQNVTLSCEQNLNHDAMYWYRQDPGQGLRLIYYSQIVNDFQKGDIAEGYSVSREKKESFPLTVTSAQKNPTAFYLCASSIDDRGDQPQHFGDGTRLSIL.

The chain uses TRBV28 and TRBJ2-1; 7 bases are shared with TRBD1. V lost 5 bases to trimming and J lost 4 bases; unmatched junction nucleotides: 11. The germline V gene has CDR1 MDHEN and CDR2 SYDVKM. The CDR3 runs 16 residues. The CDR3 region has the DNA TGTGCCAGCAGTCTGAATCGGGACAGACTATACAATGAGCAGTTCTTC. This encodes CASSLNRDRLYNEQFF.

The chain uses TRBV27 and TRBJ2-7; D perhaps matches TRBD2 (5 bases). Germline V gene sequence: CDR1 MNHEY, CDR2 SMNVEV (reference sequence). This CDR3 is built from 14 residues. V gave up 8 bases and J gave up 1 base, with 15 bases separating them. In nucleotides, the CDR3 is TGTGCCAGCCGCTCCCTGGGCGGGTCCTACGAGCAGTACGTC. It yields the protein CASRSLGGSYEQYV.

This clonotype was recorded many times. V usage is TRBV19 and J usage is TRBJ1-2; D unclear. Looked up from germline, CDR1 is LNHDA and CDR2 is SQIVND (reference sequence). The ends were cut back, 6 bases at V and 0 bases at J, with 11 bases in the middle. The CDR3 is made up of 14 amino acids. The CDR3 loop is CASRKQPSNYGYTF. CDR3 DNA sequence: TGTGCCAGTAGAAAACAACCGTCTAACTATGGCTACACCTTC.

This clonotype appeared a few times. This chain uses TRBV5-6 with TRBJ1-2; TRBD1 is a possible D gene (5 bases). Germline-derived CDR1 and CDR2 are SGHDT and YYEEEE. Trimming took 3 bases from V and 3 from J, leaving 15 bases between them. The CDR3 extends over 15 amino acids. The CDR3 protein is CASSYRRRDDYGYTF. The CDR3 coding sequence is TGTGCCAGCAGCTACAGGAGGAGGGACGACTATGGCTACACCTTC.

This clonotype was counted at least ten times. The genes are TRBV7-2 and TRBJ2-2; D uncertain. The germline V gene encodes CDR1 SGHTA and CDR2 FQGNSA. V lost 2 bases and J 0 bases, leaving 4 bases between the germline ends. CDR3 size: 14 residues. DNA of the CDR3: TGTGCCAGCAGCTTAAAGCCGAACACCGGGGAGCTGTTTTTT. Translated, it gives CASSLKPNTGELFF.

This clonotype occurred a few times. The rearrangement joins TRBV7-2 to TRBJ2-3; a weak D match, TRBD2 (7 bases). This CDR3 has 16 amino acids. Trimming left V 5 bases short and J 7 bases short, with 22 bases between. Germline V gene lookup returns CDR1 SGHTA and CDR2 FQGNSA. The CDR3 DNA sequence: TGTGCCAGCAGCCCTGGGGGGGGGGCACCCCCCTATACGCAGTATTTT. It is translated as CASSPGGGAPPYTQYF.

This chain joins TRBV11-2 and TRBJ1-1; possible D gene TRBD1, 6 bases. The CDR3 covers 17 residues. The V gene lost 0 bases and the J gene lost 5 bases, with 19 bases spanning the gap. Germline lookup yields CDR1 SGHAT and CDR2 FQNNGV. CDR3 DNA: TGTGCCAGCAGCTTAGATCGGGGGGGGCGAGTGGGGACTGAAGCTTTCTTT. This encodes CASSLDRGGRVGTEAFF.

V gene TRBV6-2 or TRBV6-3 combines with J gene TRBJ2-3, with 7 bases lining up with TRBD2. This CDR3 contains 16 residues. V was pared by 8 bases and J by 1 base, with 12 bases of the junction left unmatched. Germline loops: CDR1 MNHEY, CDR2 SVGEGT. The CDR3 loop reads CASHNFSSGGTDTQYF. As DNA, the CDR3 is TGTGCCAGCCATAATTTCTCAAGCGGGGGCACAGATACGCAGTATTTT.

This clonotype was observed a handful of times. This chain's CDR3 is CASSLAGASIGSEQYF. CDR3 in DNA: TGTGCCAGCAGCTTAGCGGGGGCGTCGATTGGCAGCGAGCAGTACTTC. The chain carries TRBV7-2 and TRBJ2-7; tentatively, D is TRBD1 (6 bases). This CDR3 is 16 amino acids long. CDR1 and CDR2 from the germline V gene are SGHTA and FQGNSA. Between the trimmed V and J ends, which lost 0 bases and 6 bases, there was a span of 18 bases. Combining the CDR3 with reference TRBV7-2 and TRBJ2-7 gives the whole variable domain GAGVSQSPSNKVTEKGKDVELRCDPISGHTALYWYRQSLGQGLEFLIYFQGNSAPDKSGLPSDRFSAERTGGSVSTLTIQRTQQEDSAVYLCASSLAGASIGSEQYFGPGTRLTVT.

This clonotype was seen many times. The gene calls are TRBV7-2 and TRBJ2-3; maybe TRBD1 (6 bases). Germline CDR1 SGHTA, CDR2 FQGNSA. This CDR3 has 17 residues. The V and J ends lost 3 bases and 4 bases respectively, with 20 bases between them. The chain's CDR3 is CASSFRTTGFGADTQYF. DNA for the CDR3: TGTGCCAGCAGCTTCCGCACGACAGGTTTTGGGGCAGATACGCAGTATTTT.

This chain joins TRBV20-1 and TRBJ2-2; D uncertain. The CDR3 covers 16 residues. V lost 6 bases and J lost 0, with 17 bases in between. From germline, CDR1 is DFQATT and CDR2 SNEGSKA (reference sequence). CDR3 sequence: CSAPKLGPTNTGELFF. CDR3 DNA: TGCAGTGCCCCAAAGCTAGGCCCCACGAACACCGGGGAGCTGTTTTTT.

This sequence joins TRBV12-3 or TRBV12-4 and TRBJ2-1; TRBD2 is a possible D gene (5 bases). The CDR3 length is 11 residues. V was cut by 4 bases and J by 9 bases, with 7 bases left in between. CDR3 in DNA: TGTGCCAGCAGTTGGGCGGGTGAGCAGTTCTTC. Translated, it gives CASSWAGEQFF.

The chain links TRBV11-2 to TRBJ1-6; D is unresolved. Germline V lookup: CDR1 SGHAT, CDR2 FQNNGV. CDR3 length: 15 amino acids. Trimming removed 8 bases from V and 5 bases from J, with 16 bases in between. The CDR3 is CASRTWGWDNSPLHF. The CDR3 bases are TGTGCCAGCCGTACTTGGGGTTGGGATAATTCACCCCTCCACTTT.